The 20 T cell receptor beta chains listed next were all sequenced from one sample in a study of patients and donors after allogeneic stem cell transplantation. One entry per CDR3 protein results from TCRdb running MiXCR on the RT-PCR reads. The sample includes about 960,000 distinct CDR3 sequences, about a sixth of them seen just once. Sequenced: blood, either unsorted or a sorted T cell fraction (not recorded which). These receptor sequences come from a human donor who was either an allogeneic HSCT recipient or a stem cell or donor lymphocyte infusion donor (not recorded which). It is not recorded whose cells these are; they may come from a transplant donor.

This clonotype has just a few counts. The CDR3: CASSLGWGGDTEAFF. The CDR3 DNA sequence: TGTGCCAGCAGCTTAGGATGGGGTGGGGACACTGAAGCTTTCTTT. This chain uses TRBV7-6 with TRBJ1-1, with D unclear. The CDR3 is made up of 15 amino acids. Germline V gene data show CDR1 as SGHVS and CDR2 as FNYEAQ. V dropped 1 base and J dropped 3 bases, with 12 bases sitting between them.

J is TRBJ2-5 and V is TRBV5-1; D remains ambiguous. In germline, CDR1 is SGHRS, CDR2 YFSETQ. V was clipped by 0 bases and J by 0 bases, with 9 bases between them. The CDR3 contains 15 residues. Here the CDR3 DNA reads TGCGCCAGCAGCTTGGGGATTAAAAACCAAGAGACCCAGTACTTC. Amino acids: CASSLGIKNQETQYF.

A few counts support this clonotype. This rearrangement joins TRBV5-1 to TRBJ1-4; weak D call: TRBD1 (6 bases). This CDR3 is 16 amino acids long. Germline V gives CDR1 SGHRS, CDR2 YFSETQ. Trimming took 4 bases from V and 8 from J, leaving 21 bases between them. CDR3 region: CASSPLGTTRPEKLFF. The CDR3 DNA follows: TGCGCCAGCAGCCCCCTAGGGACAACACGGCCGGAAAAACTGTTTTTT.

This clonotype has ten or more counts. The chain carries TRBV4-3 and TRBJ2-2; tentative D call: TRBD2 (5 bases). Germline CDR1 and CDR2: LGHNA and YSLEER. The V gene lost 5 bases and the J gene lost 0 bases, with 16 bases spanning the gap. The CDR3 has 17 amino acids. The CDR3 spells CASSLRAVGPNTGELFF. DNA for the CDR3: TGCGCCAGCAGCTTAAGAGCGGTAGGACCGAACACCGGGGAGCTGTTTTTT.

This clonotype has a count of ten or more. This chain joins TRBV7-9 and TRBJ2-7; D uncertain. The germline V gene encodes CDR1 SEHNR and CDR2 FQNEAQ (reference sequence). The CDR3 has 13 amino acids. V dropped 5 bases and J dropped 2 bases, with 10 bases sitting between them. The CDR3 here is CASSPRGAYEQYF. In DNA form, the CDR3 reads TGTGCCAGCAGCCCCCGAGGCGCCTACGAGCAGTACTTC.

This clonotype was detected a few times. The chain combines TRBV5-1 with TRBJ1-1; D is ambiguous. CDR1 is SGHRS, CDR2 YFSETQ, per germline. This CDR3 region has 13 residues. Trimming took 9 bases from V and 3 from J, leaving 15 bases between them. CDR3 in amino acids: CATPEATDTEAFF. CDR3 sequence (DNA): TGCGCCACCCCAGAGGCAACCGACACTGAAGCTTTCTTT.

The CDR3 coding sequence is TGCGCCAGCAGCGGAACTGTAGCGGGAGCAGGCGAGCAGTACTTC. This sequence encodes CASSGTVAGAGEQYF. V is TRBV5-1 and J is TRBJ2-7; 9 nucleotides line up with TRBD2. In germline, CDR1 is SGHRS, CDR2 YFSETQ. The V segment lost 4 bases and the J segment 6 bases; nucleotides outside the gene matches: 11. The CDR3 covers 15 residues.

The V and J genes are TRBV5-1 and TRBJ2-7, with D perhaps matching TRBD1 (5 bases). The CDR3 length is 14 residues. Between the trimmed V and J ends, which lost 2 bases and 2 bases, there was a span of 11 bases. Germline V lookup: CDR1 SGHRS, CDR2 YFSETQ. In DNA, the CDR3 is TGCGCCAGCAGCTTTGAGCAGGGTACCTACGAGCAGTACTTC. Its protein product is CASSFEQGTYEQYF.

The chain recombines TRBV12-3 or TRBV12-4 with TRBJ2-7, with a weak D call TRBD2 (6 bases). V was pared by 6 bases and J by 3 bases, with 12 bases between. The CDR3 length is 13 residues. CDR3 loop: CASSLRENYEQYF. The CDR3 DNA reads as TGTGCCAGCAGCCTCCGGGAGAACTACGAGCAGTACTTC.

This clonotype was seen a single time. V is TRBV9 and J is TRBJ2-2, with 7 bases matching TRBD1. V lost 0 bases, J lost 0 bases, and 11 bases stayed unmatched. This CDR3 is 19 amino acids long. Germline CDR1 SGDLS, CDR2 YYNGEE. CDR3 protein: CASSVVQETGAPNTGELFF. As DNA, the CDR3 is TGTGCCAGCAGCGTAGTCCAGGAAACAGGGGCCCCGAACACCGGGGAGCTGTTTTTT.

The rearrangement uses TRBV18 and TRBJ2-2; maybe TRBD1 (6 bases). The CDR3 loop spans 12 amino acids. Trimming shortened V by 2 bases and J by 10 bases, and 8 bases separated the two germline ends. In germline, CDR1 is KGHSH, CDR2 LQKENI. CDR3 amino acids: CASSPGGVELFF. The DNA for the CDR3 is TGTGCCAGCTCACCAGGGGGCGTGGAGCTGTTTTTT.

The chain recombines TRBV2 with TRBJ2-2; weak D call: TRBD2 (5 bases). This CDR3 contains 14 residues. CDR1 is SNHLY, CDR2 FYNNEI, per germline. V was shortened by 7 bases and J by 4 bases, with 13 bases between the two germline ends. In nucleotides, the CDR3 is TGTGCCAGCAAGGAGGCCCGGGGCACCGGGGAGCTGTTTTTT. It is translated as CASKEARGTGELFF. The whole variable domain, filled in from reference TRBV2 and TRBJ2-2, reads EPEVTQTPSHQVTQMGQEVILRCVPISNHLYFYWYRQILGQKVEFLVSFYNNEISEKSEIFDDQFSVERPDGSNFTLKIRSTKLEDSAMYFCASKEARGTGELFFGEGSRLTVL.

The genes are TRBV29-1 and TRBJ1-2; D gene ambiguous. There are 13 residues in the CDR3. Germline assignment: CDR1 SQVTM and CDR2 ANQGSEA. V was trimmed by 7 bases and J by 4 bases, leaving 16 bases between them. The CDR3 is CSADLGSVYGYTF. The CDR3 nucleotides read TGCAGCGCGGACCTGGGGTCCGTCTATGGCTACACCTTC.

The genes are TRBV2 and TRBJ2-1; 11 bases are a match to TRBD2. This CDR3 contains 15 residues. J gave up 10 bases and V 5 bases, and 10 bases lay outside the gene matches. The germline V gene has CDR1 SNHLY and CDR2 FYNNEI. The CDR3 protein is CASSPLAGGRGEQFF. In nucleotides, the CDR3 is TGTGCCAGCAGTCCCCTAGCGGGGGGCCGGGGGGAGCAGTTCTTC.

The J gene is TRBJ2-5, the V gene TRBV20-1; 9 nucleotides line up with TRBD2. From germline, CDR1 is DFQATT and CDR2 SNEGSKA (reference sequence). CDR3 length: 17 amino acids. The V and J ends lost 8 bases and 0 bases, in that order; junction bases with no gene match: 16. This CDR3 is CSTHRRRLAENQETQYF. The CDR3 region has the DNA TGCAGTACCCACCGGAGAAGACTAGCGGAGAACCAAGAGACCCAGTACTTC.

The chain recombines TRBV7-8 with TRBJ2-2; the match to TRBD2 covers 10 bases. CDR1 is SGHVS and CDR2 is FQNEAQ in the germline V gene. The CDR3 consists of 19 residues. Unmatched junction bases numbered 17, after V lost 5 bases and J lost 5 bases. This chain's CDR3 is CASSHLKKSGGAFTGELFF. The DNA of the CDR3 is TGTGCCAGCAGCCACCTGAAGAAAAGCGGGGGGGCTTTTACCGGGGAGCTGTTTTTT.

The V call is TRBV5-4, the J call TRBJ2-1, with 11 bases matching TRBD2. Per germline, CDR1 SGHNT and CDR2 YYREEE (reference sequence). The CDR3 is made up of 15 amino acids. Losses at the gene ends were 5 bases for V and 6 bases for J; bases not matched to a gene: 7. CDR3 residues: CASSFGTSGFNEQFF. Written as DNA, the CDR3 is TGTGCCAGCAGTTTCGGGACTAGCGGCTTCAATGAGCAGTTCTTC.

V and J are TRBV6-5 and TRBJ1-2; perhaps TRBD1 as D (6 bases). The length of the CDR3 is 18 residues. CDR1 is MNHEY and CDR2 is SVGAGI in the germline V gene. V lost 0 bases, J lost 0 bases, and 17 bases lay in between. This CDR3 is CASSYSKVVGGSNYGYTF. In DNA, the CDR3 is TGTGCCAGCAGTTACTCGAAAGTCGTTGGGGGCTCTAACTATGGCTACACCTTC.

This clonotype has only a few counts. The rearrangement links TRBV20-1 to TRBJ1-1; D may be TRBD1 (5 bases). Germline CDR1 is DFQATT and CDR2 is SNEGSKA (reference sequence). Trimming left V 0 bases short and J 7 bases short, with 12 bases between. The CDR3 contains 13 residues. The CDR3 bases are TGCAGTGCTAGAGATAAGAACAGGTATGAAGCTTTCTTT. This encodes CSARDKNRYEAFF.

The chain recombines TRBV5-1 with TRBJ2-2; 8 bases map to TRBD2. This CDR3 spans 16 amino acids. V lost 0 bases to trimming and J lost 7 bases; unmatched junction nucleotides: 8. Germline CDR1 is SGHRS and CDR2 is YFSETQ. CDR3 sequence reads: CASSLDSGIGGGELFF. In DNA, the CDR3 is TGCGCCAGCAGCTTGGATAGCGGGATCGGTGGCGGGGAGCTGTTTTTT.